This T cell receptor beta chain was documented in a study of PD-1 blockade in mismatch repair-deficient tumors. A few pembrolizumab responders had their TCRs sequenced. Produced via immunoSEQ multiplex PCR; TCRdb's table is partial and in-frame only. The top ten hold less than 15% of the sample, which has some 120,000 clones, about 88% seen once. This clone appeared a few times. The CDR3 loop spans 15 amino acids. CDR1 is LNHDA and CDR2 is SQIVND in the germline V gene (reference sequence). V lost 7 bases and J 2 bases, leaving 15 bases between the germline ends. Sequenced here: peripheral blood, sampled 44 weeks after starting pembrolizumab. The receptor was isolated from an adult with mismatch repair-deficient cancer. V usage is TRBV19 and J usage is TRBJ1-3; D possibly corresponds to TRBD1 (6 bases). CDR3 sequence: CASNRGTQTGNTIYF. The CDR3 bases are TGTGCCAGTAATCGAGGGACACAGACTGGAAACACCATATATTTT.